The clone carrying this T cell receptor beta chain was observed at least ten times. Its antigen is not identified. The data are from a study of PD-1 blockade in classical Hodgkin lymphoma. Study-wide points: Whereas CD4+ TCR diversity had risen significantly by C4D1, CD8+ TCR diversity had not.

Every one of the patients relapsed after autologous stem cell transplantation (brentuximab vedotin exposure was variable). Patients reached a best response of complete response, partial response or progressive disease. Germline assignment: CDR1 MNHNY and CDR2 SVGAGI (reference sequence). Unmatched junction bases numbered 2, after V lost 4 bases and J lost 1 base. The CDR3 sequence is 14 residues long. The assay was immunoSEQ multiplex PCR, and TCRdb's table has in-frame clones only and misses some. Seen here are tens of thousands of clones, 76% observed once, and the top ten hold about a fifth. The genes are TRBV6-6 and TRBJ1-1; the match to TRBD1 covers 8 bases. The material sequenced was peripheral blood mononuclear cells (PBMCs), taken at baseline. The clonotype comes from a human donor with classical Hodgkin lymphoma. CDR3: CASSSQGGNTEAFF. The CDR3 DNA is TGTGCCAGCAGTTCACAGGGGGGGAACACTGAAGCTTTCTTT.